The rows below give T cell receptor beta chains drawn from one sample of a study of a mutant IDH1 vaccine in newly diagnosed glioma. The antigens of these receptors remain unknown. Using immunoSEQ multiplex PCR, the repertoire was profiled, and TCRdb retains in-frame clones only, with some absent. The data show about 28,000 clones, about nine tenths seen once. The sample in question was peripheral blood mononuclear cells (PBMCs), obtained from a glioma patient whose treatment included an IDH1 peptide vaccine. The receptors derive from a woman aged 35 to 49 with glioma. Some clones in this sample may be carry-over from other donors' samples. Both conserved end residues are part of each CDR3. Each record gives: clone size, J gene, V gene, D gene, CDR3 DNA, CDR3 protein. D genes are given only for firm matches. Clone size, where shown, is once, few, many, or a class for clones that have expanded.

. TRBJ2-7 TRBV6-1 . TGTGCCAGCAGTGAGTACTACGAGCAGTACTTC CASSEYYEQYF
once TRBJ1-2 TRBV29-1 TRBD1 TGCAGCGTTGAAGAAAGACAGGGGTTCAGTGGCTACACCTTC CSVEERQGFSGYTF
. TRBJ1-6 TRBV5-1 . TGCGCCAGCAGCCCCCATGGGCGGGGAAATAATTCACCCCTCCACTTT CASSPHGRGNNSPLHF
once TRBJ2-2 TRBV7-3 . TGTGCCAGCAGCTCCGTGCCCACCGGGGAGCTGTTTTTT CASSSVPTGELFF
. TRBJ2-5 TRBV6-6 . TGTGCCAGCAGTATGGGGCCCGAGTGGGAGACCCAGTACTTC CASSMGPEWETQYF
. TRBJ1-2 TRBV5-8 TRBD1 TGTGCCAGCGAACCGGGACAGCACTTCTATGGCTACACCTTC CASEPGQHFYGYTF
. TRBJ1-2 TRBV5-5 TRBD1 TGTGCCAGCAGCGGGCCACAGGGGTGGGCAGGCTACACCTTC CASSGPQGWAGYTF
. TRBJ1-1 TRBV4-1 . TGCGCCAGCAGCCAAGGTCTCTTCGGGTGGAACACTGAAGCTTTCTTT CASSQGLFGWNTEAFF
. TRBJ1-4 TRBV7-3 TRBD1 TGTGCCAGCTCGACAGGGGCTAATGAAAAACTGTTTTTT CASSTGANEKLFF
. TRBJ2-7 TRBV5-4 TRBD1 TGTGCCAGCAGCTTTGGGGACAGGGACGACGAGCAGTACTTC CASSFGDRDDEQYF
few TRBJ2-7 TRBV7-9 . TGTGCCAGCGCTGGGGCAGGCGCCTACGAGCAGTACTTC CASAGAGAYEQYF
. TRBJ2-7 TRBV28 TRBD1 TGTGCCAGCAGTACCATAGGGACAGGGGAATCTTACGAGCAGTACTTC CASSTIGTGESYEQYF
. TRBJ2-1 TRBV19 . TGTGCCAGTGCCCCCCTCCCCGGCAGGGGTACCTACAATGAGCAGTTCTTC CASAPLPGRGTYNEQFF
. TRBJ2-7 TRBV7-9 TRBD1 TGTGCCAGCAGCTTAGAAGTATGGGGCAGGGGGACCTACGAGCAGTACTTC CASSLEVWGRGTYEQYF
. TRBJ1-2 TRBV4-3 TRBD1 TGCGCCAGCAGCCAAGATCCGGGGACAGCTAACTATGGCTACACCTTC CASSQDPGTANYGYTF
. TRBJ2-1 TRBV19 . TGTGCCAGTACTTCCTTAGAGAGAAATTACAATGAGCAGTTCTTC CASTSLERNYNEQFF
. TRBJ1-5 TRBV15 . TGTGCCACCAGCGGATCCGGGGGGTCGAGACAGCCCCAGCATTTT CATSGSGGSRQPQHF
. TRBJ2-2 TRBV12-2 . TGTGCAAGTCGCCCAGCTCAACAGGGCCCAAAGTCGAACACCGGGGAGCTGTTTTTT CASRPAQQGPKSNTGELFF
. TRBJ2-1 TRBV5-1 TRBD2 TGCGCCAGCAGCTTAATCGGGACTAGGGTTTTCAATGAGCAGTTCTTC CASSLIGTRVFNEQFF
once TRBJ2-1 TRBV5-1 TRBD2 TGCGCCAGCAGGGGACTAGCGGGGGGGCCGGGGTGGTCATCAAATGAGCAGTTCTTC CASRGLAGGPGWSSNEQFF
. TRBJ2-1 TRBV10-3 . TGTGCCATCAGGCCGACTAGCACCGACAGGGAGCAGTTCTTC CAIRPTSTDREQFF
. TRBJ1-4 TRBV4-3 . TGCGCCAGCAGCCAAGACGTAGGGGAACACGGTGAAAAACTGTTTTTT CASSQDVGEHGEKLFF
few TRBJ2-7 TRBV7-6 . TGTGCCAGCAGCTTAGGGCAGGGGGGTAACGAGCAGTACTTC CASSLGQGGNEQYF
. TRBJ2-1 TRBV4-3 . TGCGCCAGCAGCCAAGATTTCTCGGCTAATGAGCAGTTCTTC CASSQDFSANEQFF
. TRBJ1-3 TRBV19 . TGTGCCAGTAGTAAAGGTCTGAGCGGAAACACCATATATTTT CASSKGLSGNTIYF
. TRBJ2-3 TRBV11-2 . TGTGCCAGCAGCTTAGACACAGATACGCAGTATTTT CASSLDTDTQYF
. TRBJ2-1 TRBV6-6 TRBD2 TGTGCCAGCAGTCCACTGACTAGCGGGAACTACAATGAGCAGTTCTTC CASSPLTSGNYNEQFF
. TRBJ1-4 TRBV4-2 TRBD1 TGTGCCAGCAGCCAAGATAACCCCTCCGGACAGGGGGAAAAACTGTTTTTT CASSQDNPSGQGEKLFF
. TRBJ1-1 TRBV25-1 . TGTGCCAGCAGTGTTTCAGGGTGGGGGACTGAAGCTTTCTTT CASSVSGWGTEAFF
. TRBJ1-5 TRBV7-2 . TGTGCCAGCAGCCCGAGGGCGGGAGAGCGTCAGCCCCAGCATTTT CASSPRAGERQPQHF
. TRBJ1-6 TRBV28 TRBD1 TGTGCCAGCAGTTTGGTCGGGACAGAGTCACCCCTCCACTTT CASSLVGTESPLHF
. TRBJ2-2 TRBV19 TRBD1 TGTGCCAGTAGTGCCGGGACAGGGGCCGGGGAGCTGTTTTTT CASSAGTGAGELFF
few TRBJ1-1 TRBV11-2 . TGTGCCAGCAGCCCTGGACCCTCGGAGATGAACACTGAAGCTTTCTTT CASSPGPSEMNTEAFF
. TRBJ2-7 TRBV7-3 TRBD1 TGTGCCAGCAGCTTGGGACAGTACGAGCAGTACTTC CASSLGQYEQYF
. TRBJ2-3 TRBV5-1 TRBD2 TGCGCCAGCAGCTTGGTAGGCGGGAGCGCAGATACGCAGTATTTT CASSLVGGSADTQYF
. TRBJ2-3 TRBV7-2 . TGTGCCAGCAGCTATAGAGGGGGGGATACGCAGTATTTT CASSYRGGDTQYF
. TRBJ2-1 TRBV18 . TGTGCCAGCTCACGTCCGGGGAGCTCCTACAATGAGCAGTTCTTC CASSRPGSSYNEQFF
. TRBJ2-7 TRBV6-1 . TGTGCCAGCCAGGCGGGGCTTCCTCCTTACGAGCAGTACTTC CASQAGLPPYEQYF
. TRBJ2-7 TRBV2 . TGTGCCAGCAGCGGGGCCAGAAGCTCCTACGAGCAGTACTTC CASSGARSSYEQYF
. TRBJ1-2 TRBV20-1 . TGCAGTGCTAGTAGAGGGGATGGCTACACCTTC CSASRGDGYTF
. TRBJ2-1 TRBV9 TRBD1 TGTGCCAGCACCCCGTCAGGGGGTTACAATGAGCAGTTCTTC CASTPSGGYNEQFF
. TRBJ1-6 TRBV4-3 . TGCGCCAGCAGCCAAGAAAGGGCAGCCGCTAATTCACCCCTCCACTTT CASSQERAAANSPLHF
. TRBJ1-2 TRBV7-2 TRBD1 TGTGCCAGCAGCTTAGGAGTTGGGGACAGGGGGCACGGCTACACCTTC CASSLGVGDRGHGYTF
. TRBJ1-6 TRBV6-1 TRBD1 TGTGCCAGCAGTGTCCGTGGGACAGAAAATTCACCCCTCCACTTT CASSVRGTENSPLHF
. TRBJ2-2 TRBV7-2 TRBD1 TGTGCCAGCAGCTGGGGGACAGGATCGAACACCGGGGAGCTGTTTTTT CASSWGTGSNTGELFF
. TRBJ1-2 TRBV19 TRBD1 TGTGCCAGTATTAGGACAGGGGACGAGCAACTCGGCTACACCTTC CASIRTGDEQLGYTF
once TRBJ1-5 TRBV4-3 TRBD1 TGCGCCAGCAGCCAAGGACGACAGGGTAATCAGCCCCAGCATTTT CASSQGRQGNQPQHF
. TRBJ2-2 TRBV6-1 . TGTGCCAGCAGTGAAGGGGATCCCGGGGAGCTGTTTTTT CASSEGDPGELFF
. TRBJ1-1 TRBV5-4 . TGTGCCAGCAGCACGTGGGGGGGACCAGCTTTCTTT CASSTWGGPAFF
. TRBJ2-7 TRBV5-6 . TGTGCCAGCAGCTTGGAGTCCTACGAGCAGTACTTC CASSLESYEQYF
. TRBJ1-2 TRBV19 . TGTGCCAGTAGTTCCACGGCAGGGAGGATGGACTACACCTTC CASSSTAGRMDYTF
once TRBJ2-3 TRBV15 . TGTGCCACCACCCCGGACGCAGGGGCAACAGATACGCAGTATTTT CATTPDAGATDTQYF
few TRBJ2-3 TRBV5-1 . TGCGCCAGCAGCCTAACTATAGGCAATGATGCAAGCCAGAATAAAGATACGCAGTATTTT CASSLTIGNDASQNKDTQYF
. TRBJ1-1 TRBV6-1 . TGTGCCAGCAGTGAAAGGCTCGGGGAAGCTTTCTTT CASSERLGEAFF
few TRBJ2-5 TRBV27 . TGTGCCACCGAAGAGACCCAGTACTTC CATEETQYF